What follows describes a single T cell receptor (beta chain). Here immunoSEQ multiplex PCR was the method, and the copy in TCRdb shows in-frame clones only, minus some. The sample consists of some 1.5 million clones, around 98% of them appearing once. The data belong to a study of shared clonotypes between healthy human individuals. A split of CD4+ cells into CD45RA+ naive and CD45RA-negative memory subsets was performed. Trimming shortened V by 4 bases and J by 1 base, and 12 bases separated the two germline ends. The CDR3 covers 14 residues. Looked up from germline, CDR1 is SGHNT and CDR2 is YYREEE (reference sequence).

This rearrangement joins TRBV5-4 to TRBJ2-7; tentatively, D is TRBD1 or TRBD2 (5 bases each). The sequence derives from a man younger than 40 in good health. The specimen sequenced was naive CD4+ T cells sorted from blood. Subset specified: CD45RA+ positively selected. The DNA of the CDR3 is TGTGCCAGCAGCATCGGGACGGGTTCCTACGAGCAGTACTTC. This gives the protein CASSIGTGSYEQYF.